Each of the 27 T cell receptor beta chains below was sequenced from the same sample in a study of glioma-infiltrating T cells after dendritic cell vaccination. Clones were sequenced by immunoSEQ multiplex PCR, and TCRdb holds only the in-frame ones, with some missing. The sample carries about 82,000 clones, roughly 89% recorded once. The sequences come from blood, collected before dendritic cell vaccination. The receptors here all came from a human donor with glioblastoma.

The V and J genes are TRBV5-6 and TRBJ2-3; a possible D gene is TRBD2 (6 bases). The germline V gene has CDR1 SGHDT and CDR2 YYEEEE. The CDR3 loop spans 14 amino acids. With 1 base removed from V and 5 bases from J, the gap between germline ends came to 11 bases. The CDR3 reads CASSLTGTLDTQYF. CDR3 nucleotides: TGTGCCAGCAGCTTGACCGGGACTTTAGATACGCAGTATTTT.

Of note for this clone: Germline is not matched at one junction end, which may reflect a read error. The V and J genes are TRBV15 and TRBJ1-6; D possibly corresponds to TRBD1 (6 bases). The CDR3 is 15 amino acids. The germline gives CDR1 LNHNV, CDR2 YYDKDF (reference sequence). As DNA, the CDR3 is TGTGCAACCACCGGGTCGTACAGGGTGGATTCACCCCTCCACTTT. It is translated as CATTGSYRVDSPLHF. Looking up the rest from reference TRBV15 and TRBJ1-6 gives the full variable domain: DAMVIQNPRYQVTQFGKPVTLSCSQTLNHNVMYWYQQKSSQAPKLLFHYYDKDFNNEADTPDNFQSRRPNTSFCFLDIRSPGLGDTAMYLCATTGSYRVDSPLHFGNGTRLTVT.

The chain joins TRBV19 to TRBJ1-2; TRBD1 is a possible D gene (6 bases). The germline V gene has CDR1 LNHDA and CDR2 SQIVND (reference sequence). The CDR3 consists of 14 residues. Trimming shortened V by 9 bases and J by 7 bases, and 21 bases separated the two germline ends. The CDR3 sequence is CASSPARGASGYTF. In nucleotides, the CDR3 is TGTGCCAGCTCTCCTGCCCGGGGGGCAAGTGGCTACACCTTC.

The gene calls are TRBV6-6 and TRBJ2-5, with TRBD2 matching 8 bases. The ends lost 6 bases at V and 11 bases at J; junction bases unmatched: 11. The length of the CDR3 is 13 residues. Germline CDR1 reads MNHNY; CDR2 reads SVGAGI (reference sequence). The CDR3, as DNA: TGTGCCAGCAGCCCCCGACTAGCGTGGGAGCAGTACTTC. Its protein is CASSPRLAWEQYF.

The chain is built from TRBV5-6 and TRBJ2-7, with D possibly matching TRBD2 (7 bases). Trimming pared 4 bases from V and 1 base from J, leaving 18 bases between. This CDR3 is built from 16 residues. Germline lookup yields CDR1 SGHDT and CDR2 YYEEEE. The DNA for the CDR3 is TGTGCCAGCAGCCTCGGGGGGCCGACGCTATCCTACGAGCAGTACTTC. As protein: CASSLGGPTLSYEQYF.

The genes are TRBV27 and TRBJ1-1; a possible D gene is TRBD1 (6 bases). The ends were cut back, 2 bases at V and 7 bases at J, with 14 bases in the middle. CDR3 length equals 14 residues. Germline V gives CDR1 MNHEY, CDR2 SMNVEV (reference sequence). CDR3 loop: CASSLIGQGREAFF. DNA of the CDR3: TGTGCCAGCAGTTTAATAGGGCAGGGGCGTGAAGCTTTCTTT.

The chain has TRBV5-1 and TRBJ1-2; 12 bases fit TRBD1. Trimming cost V 4 bases and J 4 bases; bases outside gene matches: 2. The germline gives CDR1 SGHRS, CDR2 YFSETQ. CDR3 length equals 14 residues. DNA for the CDR3: TGCGCCAGCAGCGAGGGACAGGGGGCCTATGGCTACACCTTC. Translation gives CASSEGQGAYGYTF.

This chain uses TRBV19 with TRBJ1-2; 7 bases agree with TRBD1. The CDR3 length is 15 residues. V lost 3 bases and J lost 2; bases outside the gene matches: 6. In germline, CDR1 is LNHDA, CDR2 SQIVND (reference sequence). This CDR3 is CASSMGQNTNYGYTF. In nucleotides, the CDR3 is TGTGCCAGTAGTATGGGACAGAATACCAACTATGGCTACACCTTC.

The J gene is TRBJ1-2, the V gene TRBV9; D remains ambiguous. Germline V gives CDR1 SGDLS, CDR2 YYNGEE. This CDR3 has 13 residues. The V end lost 4 bases, the J end lost 4 bases, and 11 bases lay between the germline ends. CDR3 region: CASSTDGLYGYTF. CDR3 sequence (DNA): TGTGCCAGCAGCACGGACGGACTCTATGGCTACACCTTC.

The chain combines TRBV7-9 with TRBJ2-7; 11 positions match TRBD2. V trimming: 5 bases; J trimming: 2 bases; junction bases outside the gene matches: 14. CDR3 length: 18 amino acids. The germline CDR1 and CDR2 sequences are SEHNR and FQNEAQ (reference sequence). CDR3 nucleotide sequence: TGTGCCAGCAGCCCCGGGACTAGCGGTTCCTTTCGAACCTACGAGCAGTACTTC. It encodes CASSPGTSGSFRTYEQYF.

This clone was picked up one time. This rearrangement joins TRBV19 to TRBJ2-7, with 10 positions matching TRBD2. The CDR3 spans 17 residues. The germline V gene has CDR1 LNHDA and CDR2 SQIVND (reference sequence). V trimming: 1 base; J trimming: 5 bases; junction bases outside the gene matches: 11. The CDR3 bases are TGTGCCAGTAGTATAGCCTCTAGCGGGGGCCGACCAAACGAGCAGTACTTC. Its translation is CASSIASSGGRPNEQYF.

The rearrangement joins TRBV2 to TRBJ1-1; D remains unclear. This CDR3 region has 11 residues. CDR1 and CDR2 from the germline V gene are SNHLY and FYNNEI. V gave up 5 bases and J gave up 6 bases, with 7 bases separating them. This CDR3 reads CASSRGPEAFF. The CDR3 DNA reads as TGTGCCAGCAGTCGAGGGCCTGAAGCTTTCTTT.

The chain has TRBV7-2 and TRBJ1-5; D perhaps matches TRBD1 (6 bases). The V gene lost 5 bases and the J gene lost 3 bases, with 20 bases spanning the gap. Germline assignment: CDR1 SGHTA and CDR2 FQGNSA. The CDR3 has 17 amino acids. CDR3 nucleotide sequence: TGTGCCAGCAGCCGTCTCGGGACAAGGGAATACAATCAGCCCCAGCATTTT. Its protein product is CASSRLGTREYNQPQHF.

The genes are TRBV4-2 and TRBJ1-2; D might be TRBD1 (5 bases). The CDR3 has 13 amino acids. The germline V gene encodes CDR1 LGHNA and CDR2 YNFKEQ. The germline V and J ends were trimmed by 3 bases and 2 bases, with 7 bases remaining between them. CDR3 loop: CASSQGPNYGYTF. The CDR3, as DNA: TGTGCCAGCAGCCAGGGGCCAAACTATGGCTACACCTTC.

The chain recombines TRBV28 with TRBJ1-1; TRBD1 might be the D (5 bases). V lost 8 bases to trimming and J lost 6 bases, with 13 bases between them. There are 12 residues in the CDR3. Per germline, CDR1 MDHEN and CDR2 SYDVKM. The CDR3 loop is CASRGGVAEAFF. CDR3 nucleotides: TGTGCCAGCCGGGGGGGGGTCGCTGAAGCTTTCTTT. Complete variable domain (other parts from reference TRBV28 and TRBJ1-1): DVKVTQSSRYLVKRTGEKVFLECVQDMDHENMFWYRQDPGLGLRLIYFSYDVKMKEKGDIPEGYSVSREKKERFSLILESASTNQTSMYLCASRGGVAEAFFGQGTRLTVV.

V gene TRBV2 combines with J gene TRBJ2-1, with 12 bases identical to TRBD2. The CDR3 has 15 amino acids. The junction had 2 bases not matched to a gene; V was cut back by 1 base and J by 7 bases. Germline loops: CDR1 SNHLY, CDR2 FYNNEI. The CDR3 nucleotides are TGTGCCAGCAGTGAAGGACTAGCGGGAGTGAATGAGCAGTTCTTC. As protein: CASSEGLAGVNEQFF.

The chain couples TRBV6-1 to TRBJ1-2, with TRBD1 matching 7 bases. The V gene's germline CDR1 is MNHNS and CDR2 SASEGT. The CDR3 has 13 residues. The trim removed 2 bases at V and 6 bases at J, leaving 3 bases unmatched. CDR3 coding DNA: TGTGCCAGCAGTGAAAGACAGGGAGATGGCTACACCTTC. This sequence encodes CASSERQGDGYTF.

CDR3 nucleotide sequence: TGTGCCAGCAGTACCGACATTTGGAATAATGAAAAACTGTTTTTT. This codes for CASSTDIWNNEKLFF. The chain employs TRBV6-1 and TRBJ1-4; D unclear. Germline lookup yields CDR1 MNHNS and CDR2 SASEGT. The CDR3 runs 15 residues. V dropped 5 bases and J dropped 4 bases, with 14 bases sitting between them.

The V and J genes are TRBV18 and TRBJ2-1; D not certain. Germline V gene lookup returns CDR1 KGHSH and CDR2 LQKENI. The V end was cut by 6 bases, the J end by 5 bases, with 8 bases between. The CDR3 runs 12 residues. This chain's CDR3 is CASSSRNNEQFF. CDR3 nucleotides: TGTGCCAGCTCCTCCAGGAACAATGAGCAGTTCTTC. Full variable domain (rest looked up from reference TRBV18 and TRBJ2-1): NAGVMQNPRHLVRRRGQEARLRCSPMKGHSHVYWYRQLPEEGLKFMVYLQKENIIDESGMPKERFSAEFPKEGPSILRIQQVVRGDSAAYFCASSSRNNEQFFGPGTRLTVL.

Turning to this clone: A junction end diverges from the germline sequence, so it may reflect a read error. This chain uses TRBV5-1 with TRBJ2-1; maybe TRBD2 (5 bases). Per the germline V gene, CDR1 is SGHRS and CDR2 is YFSETQ. CDR3 size: 12 residues. In DNA, the CDR3 is TGCGCCAGCAGCCAAAGCGGCAATGGGCAGTTCTTC. Residues: CASSQSGNGQFF. Using reference TRBV5-1 and TRBJ2-1 for the parts outside the CDR3, the full variable domain is KAGVTQTPRYLIKTRGQQVTLSCSPISGHRSVSWYQQTPGQGLQFLFEYFSETQRNKGNFPGRFSGRQFSNSRSEMNVSTLELGDSALYLCASSQSGNGQFFGPGTRLTVL.

This rearrangement joins TRBV5-4 to TRBJ2-1, with 13 nucleotides matching TRBD2. V lost 3 bases to trimming and J lost 3 bases; unmatched junction nucleotides: 3. CDR1 is SGHNT, CDR2 YYREEE, per germline (reference sequence). CDR3 length: 16 amino acids. The CDR3 sequence: CASSWTSGSVYNEQFF. The CDR3 nucleotides are TGTGCCAGCAGCTGGACTAGCGGGAGTGTCTACAATGAGCAGTTCTTC. The variable domain in full, completed from reference TRBV5-4 and TRBJ2-1, reads ETGVTQSPTHLIKTRGQQVTLRCSSQSGHNTVSWYQQALGQGPQFIFQYYREEENGRGNFPPRFSGLQFPNYSSELNVNALELDDSALYLCASSWTSGSVYNEQFFGPGTRLTVL.

V is TRBV5-1 and J is TRBJ2-2; D gene uncertain. This CDR3 is 17 amino acids long. Deletions cut 0 bases from V and 0 bases from J, with 12 bases between. Germline loops: CDR1 SGHRS, CDR2 YFSETQ. The CDR3 spells CASSLALSNANTGELFF. For the CDR3, the DNA is TGCGCCAGCAGCTTGGCCCTCAGTAACGCGAACACCGGGGAGCTGTTTTTT.

J is TRBJ2-7 and V is TRBV27, with TRBD1 matching over 7 bases. Germline V gives CDR1 MNHEY, CDR2 SMNVEV (reference sequence). The CDR3 runs 13 residues. The V gene end was trimmed by 5 bases and the J gene end by 7 bases; junction bases not matched to a gene: 8. The CDR3 DNA reads TGTGCCAGCAGTCCCGCAGACAGGGTAGAGCAGTACTTC. Residues: CASSPADRVEQYF.

Notes on this clone: One end of the junction fails to match germline, which may point to a read error. The chain recombines TRBV7-7 with TRBJ1-5; TRBD1 matches at 10 bases. Looked up from germline, CDR1 is SSHAT and CDR2 is FNYEAQ (reference sequence). CDR3 size: 19 residues. The CDR3: CASSWGPDRGREVNQPQHF. The CDR3 DNA reads TGTGCTAGCAGCTGGGGCCCTGACAGGGGGCGCGAGGTCAATCAGCCCCAGCATTTT.

This clone turned up a few times. The chain employs TRBV18 and TRBJ1-5; D is perhaps TRBD1 (5 bases). The CDR3 spans 16 residues. V was cut by 2 bases and J by 0 bases, with 11 bases left in between. Germline V gene sequence: CDR1 KGHSH, CDR2 LQKENI. The CDR3 DNA reads TGTGCCAGCTCACCAAGCGACAGTCATAGCAATCAGCCCCAGCATTTT. It specifies CASSPSDSHSNQPQHF.

This clone appeared once. The J gene is TRBJ1-4, the V gene TRBV5-1, with D tentatively TRBD1 (5 bases). The germline V and J ends were trimmed by 4 bases and 0 bases, with 13 bases remaining between them. Germline CDR1 SGHRS, CDR2 YFSETQ. The CDR3 has 16 amino acids. The CDR3 bases are TGCGCCAGCAGCGGGGGGACGCTAGCAACTAATGAAAAACTGTTTTTT. This sequence encodes CASSGGTLATNEKLFF.

Only one count was recorded for this clone. This rearrangement joins TRBV14 to TRBJ2-3; 8 bases align to TRBD1. This CDR3 has 14 residues. Germline V gene sequence: CDR1 SGHDN, CDR2 FVKESK. V lost 3 bases, J lost 6 bases, and 5 bases stayed unmatched. The CDR3 DNA is TGTGCCAGCAGCCATCTCAGGGGGCAGGATACGCAGTATTTT. The encoded protein is CASSHLRGQDTQYF.